Presented here are 16 T cell receptor beta chains from one specimen sequenced in a study of blood T cells in healthy people across ages. Next came a second PCR, run for roughly 6 to 11 cycles, which used a sample-barcoded 5' primer along with a J-beta primer mix. TCRdb reprocessed the 5' RACE reads via MiXCR and lists one record per CDR3 protein. The repertoire holds hundreds of thousands of distinct CDR3 sequences, with 52% as singletons. The sample consisted of blood. These TCRs come from a woman aged 80 or over in good health.

The J gene is TRBJ2-1, the V gene TRBV20-1; unclear D gene. The CDR3 totals 13 residues. Germline CDR1 reads DFQATT; CDR2 reads SNEGSKA (reference sequence). The V and J ends lost 6 bases and 10 bases respectively, with 19 bases between them. CDR3: CSALGWALREQFF. DNA of the CDR3: TGCAGTGCCCTAGGATGGGCCCTTCGGGAGCAGTTCTTC.

V and J are TRBV27 and TRBJ1-4, with TRBD1 identical over 11 bases. The CDR3 length is 14 residues. Looked up from germline, CDR1 is MNHEY and CDR2 is SMNVEV (reference sequence). The V segment lost 5 bases and the J segment 8 bases; nucleotides outside the gene matches: 4. CDR3: CASSTRTGGEKLFF. The CDR3 DNA reads TGTGCCAGCAGTACCCGGACAGGGGGCGAAAAACTGTTTTTT.

This clonotype has ten or more counts. The J gene is TRBJ2-1, the V gene TRBV20-1, with D uncertain. The germline gives CDR1 DFQATT, CDR2 SNEGSKA (reference sequence). This CDR3 is 16 amino acids long. Trimming took 5 bases from V and 4 from J, leaving 21 bases between them. Written as DNA, the CDR3 is TGCAGTGCTCTTCATAAAGGACGGATGCAGTACAATGAGCAGTTCTTC. Residues: CSALHKGRMQYNEQFF.

As regards this clonotype: A clone one base away is much larger, so this may be a read error. J is TRBJ2-5 and V is TRBV28; TRBD1 might be the D (5 bases). The V gene's germline CDR1 is MDHEN and CDR2 SYDVKM. The CDR3 has 14 amino acids. Trimming shortened V by 5 bases and J by 1 base, and 11 bases separated the two germline ends. CDR3 in amino acids: CASSSRAGQETQYF. In DNA, the CDR3 is TGTGCCAGCAGTAGCAGGGCCGGCCAAGAGACCCAGTACTTC.

This clonotype occurred a few times. The V call is TRBV5-1, the J call TRBJ2-1, with 12 positions matching TRBD2. The CDR3 covers 15 residues. Germline CDR1 and CDR2: SGHRS and YFSETQ. The V and J ends lost 4 bases and 3 bases, in that order; junction bases with no gene match: 2. CDR3 amino acids: CASSTGLAGYNEQFF. The CDR3 DNA is TGCGCCAGCAGCACGGGACTAGCGGGCTACAATGAGCAGTTCTTC.

This clonotype was detected many times. The chain couples TRBV12-3 or TRBV12-4 to TRBJ1-1; D remains unclear. There are 13 residues in the CDR3. With 6 bases removed from V and 1 base from J, the gap between germline ends came to 9 bases. CDR3 sequence reads: CASSLTANTEAFF. CDR3 coding DNA: TGTGCCAGCAGCCTAACAGCGAACACTGAAGCTTTCTTT.

The chain has TRBV29-1 and TRBJ2-3; the match to TRBD2 covers 8 bases. CDR3 length equals 15 residues. Trimming cost V 5 bases and J 5 bases; bases outside gene matches: 12. Germline lookup yields CDR1 SQVTM and CDR2 ANQGSEA. CDR3 residues: CSVLRAGGLGDTQYF. The DNA of the CDR3 is TGCAGCGTTCTCAGGGCGGGGGGACTTGGAGATACGCAGTATTTT.

This sequence joins TRBV6-2 or TRBV6-3 and TRBJ2-6, with D hard to call. Germline V gene sequence: CDR1 MNHEY, CDR2 SVGEGT. Trimming left V 0 bases short and J 0 bases short, with 3 bases between. The CDR3 consists of 15 residues. The CDR3 region is CASSYSASGANVLTF. Here the CDR3 DNA reads TGTGCCAGCAGTTACTCTGCCTCTGGGGCCAACGTCCTGACTTTC.

This clonotype has just a few counts. CDR3 in DNA: TGCGCCAGCAGCGTGCCCTCTTCCGGCACTGAAGCTTTCTTT. This translates into CASSVPSSGTEAFF. The rearrangement links TRBV5-1 to TRBJ1-1; no reliable D call. Germline CDR1 SGHRS, CDR2 YFSETQ. The CDR3 consists of 14 residues. V was cut by 4 bases and J by 4 bases, with 14 bases left in between.

Note on this clonotype: This may come from a read error, since a much larger clone is one base off. V gene TRBV12-3 or TRBV12-4 combines with J gene TRBJ2-1; D may correspond to TRBD1 or TRBD2 (5 bases each). Trimming stripped 8 bases from V and 2 bases from J, with 13 bases between. This CDR3 has 14 residues. The DNA for the CDR3 is TGTGCCAGCGGCAGGGTGGGGGCCTACAATGAGCAGTTCTTC. The encoded protein is CASGRVGAYNEQFF.

This clonotype turned up a few times. The rearrangement joins TRBV10-3 to TRBJ2-2; no clear D gene. V dropped 8 bases and J dropped 4 bases, with 11 bases sitting between them. CDR1 and CDR2 from the germline V gene are ENHRY and SYGVKD. The CDR3 is 13 amino acids. The CDR3 loop is CAIRRTTTGELFF. CDR3 sequence (DNA): TGTGCCATCCGACGGACGACCACCGGGGAGCTGTTTTTT.

Turning to this clonotype: A much larger clone sits a single nucleotide away, making a read error possible. The gene calls are TRBV12-3 or TRBV12-4 and TRBJ2-4; TRBD2 matches 7 bases. CDR3 length equals 15 residues. V was clipped by 5 bases and J by 3 bases; unmatched bases: 7. CDR3 amino acids: CASSGGGSGKNIQYF. In nucleotides, the CDR3 is TGTGCCAGCAGTGGGGGGGGAAGTGGCAAAAACATTCAGTACTTC.

This clonotype was counted between two and nine times. J is TRBJ2-1 and V is TRBV6-6; D is perhaps TRBD2 (6 bases). The CDR3 has 15 residues. Germline V gene sequence: CDR1 MNHNY, CDR2 SVGAGI (reference sequence). The V gene lost 2 bases and the J gene lost 2 bases, with 10 bases spanning the gap. The CDR3 DNA follows: TGTGCCAGCAGTTACGACGGGAGAACCTACAATGAGCAGTTCTTC. Encoded protein: CASSYDGRTYNEQFF.

The V gene is TRBV7-2, the J gene TRBJ2-1; 11 bases are shared with TRBD2. The CDR3 consists of 17 residues. J gave up 0 bases and V 0 bases, and 1 base lay outside the gene matches. CDR1 and CDR2 (germline): SGHTA, FQGNSA. CDR3: CASSLAGTSGSYNEQFF. In DNA form, the CDR3 reads TGTGCCAGCAGCTTAGCCGGGACTAGCGGCTCCTACAATGAGCAGTTCTTC. Using reference TRBV7-2 and TRBJ2-1 for the parts outside the CDR3, the full variable domain is GAGVSQSPSNKVTEKGKDVELRCDPISGHTALYWYRQSLGQGLEFLIYFQGNSAPDKSGLPSDRFSAERTGGSVSTLTIQRTQQEDSAVYLCASSLAGTSGSYNEQFFGPGTRLTVL.

Points on this clonotype: This may be a read error: a much more frequent sequence differs by one nucleotide. The V gene is TRBV20-1, the J gene TRBJ2-3; D may be TRBD2 (5 bases). V gave up 2 bases and J gave up 1 base, with 10 bases separating them. CDR3 size: 14 residues. Per germline, CDR1 DFQATT and CDR2 SNEGSKA (reference sequence). The CDR3 sequence: CSARRRAGTDTQYF. The CDR3 DNA follows: TGCAGTGCTAGAAGACGAGCGGGCACAGATACGCAGTATTTT.

This clonotype was seen a few times. This rearrangement joins TRBV5-1 to TRBJ1-1; 8 nucleotides align to TRBD1. V was pared by 2 bases and J by 1 base, with 7 bases of the junction left unmatched. This CDR3 is built from 16 residues. CDR1 and CDR2 (germline): SGHRS, YFSETQ. CDR3 loop: CASSFLTTGGNTEAFF. As DNA, the CDR3 is TGCGCCAGCAGCTTCCTCACTACAGGGGGGAACACTGAAGCTTTCTTT.